This T cell receptor beta chain was documented in a study of blood T cell repertoires in COVID-19. Study context: The origin of the acute and convalescent COVID-19 samples was the United States, Italy and Spain. PBMCs, B-cell-depleted T cells, or T cells provided the cDNA or gDNA that made up the material.

Original handling: How many nucleated cells were present was estimated from reference gene primer amplification. The table came from immunoSEQ multiplex PCR; TCRdb's copy has only in-frame clones and leaves some out. Clone size and the V and J calls come from that table; the DNA yielded D and trimming. The top ten hold roughly 19% of the sample, which has about 160,000 clones, 80% to 90% seen once. The receptor comes from a woman at least 80 years old with acute or convalescent COVID-19. Sequenced input: peripheral blood.

CDR3 region: CASSQVVGRVNNSPLHF. The CDR3 bases are TGTGCCAGCAGCCAAGTCGTTGGCAGGGTTAATAATTCACCCCTCCACTTT. The rearrangement links TRBV3-1 (or the pseudogene TRBV3-2) to TRBJ1-6, with a possible D match to TRBD1 (5 bases). Germline V gene sequence: CDR1 LGHDT, CDR2 YNNKEL (reference sequence). V was clipped by 1 base and J by 5 bases, with 15 bases between them. This CDR3 has 17 amino acids.